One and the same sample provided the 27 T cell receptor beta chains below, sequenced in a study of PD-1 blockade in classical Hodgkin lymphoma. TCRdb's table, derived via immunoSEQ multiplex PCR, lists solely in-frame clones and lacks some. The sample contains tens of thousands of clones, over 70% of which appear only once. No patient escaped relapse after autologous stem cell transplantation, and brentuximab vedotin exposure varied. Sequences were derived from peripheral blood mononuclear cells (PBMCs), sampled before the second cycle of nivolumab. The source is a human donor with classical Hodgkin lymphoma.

The CDR3 nucleotides read TGTGCCTGGAGTGTAAGGGGCTACGGAGGGGACACTGAAGCTTTCTTT. As protein: CAWSVRGYGGDTEAFF. The genes are TRBV30 and TRBJ1-1, with D possibly TRBD1 on 5 matching bases. V was clipped by 0 bases and J by 3 bases, with 17 bases between them. There are 16 residues in the CDR3. The V gene's germline CDR1 is GTSNPN and CDR2 SVGIG (reference sequence). The full variable domain, completed using reference TRBV30 and TRBJ1-1, is SQTIHQWPATLVQPVGSPLSLECTVEGTSNPNLYWYRQAAGRGLQLLFYSVGIGQISSEVPQNLSASRPQDRQFILSSKKLLLSDSGFYLCAWSVRGYGGDTEAFFGQGTRLTVV.

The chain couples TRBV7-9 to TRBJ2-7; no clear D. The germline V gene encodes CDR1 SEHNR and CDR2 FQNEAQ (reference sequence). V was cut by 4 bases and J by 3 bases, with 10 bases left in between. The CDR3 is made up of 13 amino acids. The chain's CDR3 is CASSSWTRYEQYF. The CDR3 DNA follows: TGTGCCAGCAGCTCCTGGACGCGCTACGAGCAGTACTTC. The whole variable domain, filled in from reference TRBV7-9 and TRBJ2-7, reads DTGVSQNPRHKITKRGQNVTFRCDPISEHNRLYWYRQTLGQGPEFLTYFQNEAQLEKSRLLSDRFSAERPKGSFSTLEIQRTEQGDSAMYLCASSSWTRYEQYFGPGTRLTVT.

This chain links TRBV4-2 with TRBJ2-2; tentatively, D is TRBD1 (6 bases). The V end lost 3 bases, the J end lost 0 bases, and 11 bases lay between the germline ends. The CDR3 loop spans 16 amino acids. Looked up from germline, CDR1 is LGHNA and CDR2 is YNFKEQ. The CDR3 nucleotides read TGTGCCAGCAGCCATAGGGGGTCAGCGAACACCGGGGAGCTGTTTTTT. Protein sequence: CASSHRGSANTGELFF.

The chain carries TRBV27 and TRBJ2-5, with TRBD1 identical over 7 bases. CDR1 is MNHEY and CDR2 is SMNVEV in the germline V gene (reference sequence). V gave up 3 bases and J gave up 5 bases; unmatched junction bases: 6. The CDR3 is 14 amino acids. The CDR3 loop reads CASSLQTGIETQYF. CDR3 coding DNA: TGTGCCAGCAGTTTGCAGACAGGGATTGAGACCCAGTACTTC.

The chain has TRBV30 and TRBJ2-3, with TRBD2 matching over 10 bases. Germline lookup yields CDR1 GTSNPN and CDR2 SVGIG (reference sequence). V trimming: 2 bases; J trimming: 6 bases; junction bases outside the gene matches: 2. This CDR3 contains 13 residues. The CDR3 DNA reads TGTGCCTGGAGTCTAGCGGGGGCGGATACGCAGTATTTT. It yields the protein CAWSLAGADTQYF.

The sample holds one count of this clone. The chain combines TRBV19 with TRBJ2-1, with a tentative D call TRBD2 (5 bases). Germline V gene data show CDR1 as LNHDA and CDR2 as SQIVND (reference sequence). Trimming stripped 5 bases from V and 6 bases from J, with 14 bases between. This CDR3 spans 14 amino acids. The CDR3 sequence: CASSSTRGRNEQFF. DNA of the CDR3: TGTGCCAGTAGTTCCACTCGCGGGCGCAATGAGCAGTTCTTC.

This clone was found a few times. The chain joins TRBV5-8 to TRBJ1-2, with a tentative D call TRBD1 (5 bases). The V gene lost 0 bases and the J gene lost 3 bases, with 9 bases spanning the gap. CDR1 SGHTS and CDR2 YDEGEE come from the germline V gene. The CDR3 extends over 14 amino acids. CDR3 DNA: TGTGCCAGCAGCTTGGGGGGCAGGGACTATGGCTACACCTTC. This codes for CASSLGGRDYGYTF.

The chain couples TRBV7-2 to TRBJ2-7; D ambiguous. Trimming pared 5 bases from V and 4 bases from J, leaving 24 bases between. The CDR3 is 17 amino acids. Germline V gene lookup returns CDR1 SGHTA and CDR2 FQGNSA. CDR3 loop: CASSPRGRQTRAYEQYF. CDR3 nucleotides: TGTGCCAGCAGCCCCCGAGGTCGCCAAACACGGGCTTACGAGCAGTACTTC.

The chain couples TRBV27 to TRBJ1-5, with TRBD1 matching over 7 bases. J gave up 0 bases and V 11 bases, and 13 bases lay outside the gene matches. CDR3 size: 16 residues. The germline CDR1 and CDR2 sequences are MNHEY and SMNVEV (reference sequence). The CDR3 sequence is CAGDSGTAYSNQPQHF. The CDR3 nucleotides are TGTGCCGGGGACTCCGGGACAGCTTATAGCAATCAGCCCCAGCATTTT.

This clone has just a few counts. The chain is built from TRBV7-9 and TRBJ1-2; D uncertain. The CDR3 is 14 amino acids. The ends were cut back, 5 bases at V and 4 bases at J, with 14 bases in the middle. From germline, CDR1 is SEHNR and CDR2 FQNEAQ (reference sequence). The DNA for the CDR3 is TGTGCCAGCAGCACCGGACGGGTTCTCTATGGCTACACCTTC. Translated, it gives CASSTGRVLYGYTF. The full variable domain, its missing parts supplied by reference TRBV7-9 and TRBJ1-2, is DTGVSQNPRHKITKRGQNVTFRCDPISEHNRLYWYRQTLGQGPEFLTYFQNEAQLEKSRLLSDRFSAERPKGSFSTLEIQRTEQGDSAMYLCASSTGRVLYGYTFGSGTRLTVV.

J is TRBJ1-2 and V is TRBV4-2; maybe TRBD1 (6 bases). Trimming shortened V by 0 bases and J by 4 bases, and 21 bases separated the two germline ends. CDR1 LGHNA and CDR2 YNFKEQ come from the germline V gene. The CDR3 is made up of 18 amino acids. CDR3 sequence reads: CASSQEERGGARVYGYTF. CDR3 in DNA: TGTGCCAGCAGCCAAGAAGAGAGAGGGGGGGCGCGAGTCTATGGCTACACCTTC.

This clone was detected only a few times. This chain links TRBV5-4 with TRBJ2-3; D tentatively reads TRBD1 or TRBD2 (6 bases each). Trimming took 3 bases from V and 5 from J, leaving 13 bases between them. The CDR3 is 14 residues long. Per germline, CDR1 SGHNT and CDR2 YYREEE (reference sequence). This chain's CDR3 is CASSSPGAKDTQYF. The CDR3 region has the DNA TGTGCCAGCAGCTCACCGGGGGCAAAAGATACGCAGTATTTT.

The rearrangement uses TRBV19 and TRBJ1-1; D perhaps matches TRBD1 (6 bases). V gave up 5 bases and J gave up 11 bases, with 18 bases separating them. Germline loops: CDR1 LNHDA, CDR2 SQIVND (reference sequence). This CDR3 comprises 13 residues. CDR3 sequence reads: CASSPGHPLRAFF. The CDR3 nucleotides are TGTGCCAGTAGTCCGGGACACCCCCTTAGGGCTTTCTTT.

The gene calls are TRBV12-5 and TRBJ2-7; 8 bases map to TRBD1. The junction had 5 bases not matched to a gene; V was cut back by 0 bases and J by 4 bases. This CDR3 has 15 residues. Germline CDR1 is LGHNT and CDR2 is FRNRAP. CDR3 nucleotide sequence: TGTGCTAGTGGTTTGGTTGTACAGGGGGTTTACGAGCAGTACTTC. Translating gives CASGLVVQGVYEQYF.

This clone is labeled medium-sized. The CDR3 here is CASSSHEIGGMNTEAFF. The DNA of the CDR3 is TGTGCCAGCAGCTCCCACGAAATAGGGGGGATGAACACTGAAGCTTTCTTT. This chain uses TRBV7-9 with TRBJ1-1; possible D gene TRBD1, 6 bases. The germline V gene has CDR1 SEHNR and CDR2 FQNEAQ (reference sequence). Trimming cost V 4 bases and J 0 bases, with 18 bases left between them. CDR3 length: 17 amino acids.

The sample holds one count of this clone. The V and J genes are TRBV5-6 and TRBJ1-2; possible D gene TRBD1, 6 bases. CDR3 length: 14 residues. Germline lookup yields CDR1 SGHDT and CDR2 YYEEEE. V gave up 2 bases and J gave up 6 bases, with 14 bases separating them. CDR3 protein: CASSLVGGANGYTF. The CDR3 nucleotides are TGTGCCAGCAGCTTAGTGGGGGGCGCAAATGGCTACACCTTC.

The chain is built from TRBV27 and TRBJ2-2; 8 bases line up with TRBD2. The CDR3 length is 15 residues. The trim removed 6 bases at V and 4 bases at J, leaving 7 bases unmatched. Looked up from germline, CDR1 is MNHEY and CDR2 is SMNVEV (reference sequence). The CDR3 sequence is CASRPGGRATGELFF. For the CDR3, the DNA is TGTGCCAGCAGGCCGGGGGGGCGGGCCACCGGGGAGCTGTTTTTT.

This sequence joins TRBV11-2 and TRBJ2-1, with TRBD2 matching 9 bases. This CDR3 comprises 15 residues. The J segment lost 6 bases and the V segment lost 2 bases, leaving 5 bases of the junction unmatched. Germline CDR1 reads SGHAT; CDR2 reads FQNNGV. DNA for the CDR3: TGTGCCAGCAGCTTAAGGCGGGAGGGCGGCAATGAGCAGTTCTTC. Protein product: CASSLRREGGNEQFF.

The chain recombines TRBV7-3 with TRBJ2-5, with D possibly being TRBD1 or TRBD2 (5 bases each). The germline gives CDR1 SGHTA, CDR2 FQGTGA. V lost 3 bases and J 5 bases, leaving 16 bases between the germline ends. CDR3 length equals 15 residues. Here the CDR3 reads CASSFAWGTGETQYF. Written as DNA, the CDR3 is TGTGCCAGCAGCTTCGCTTGGGGCACGGGGGAGACCCAGTACTTC. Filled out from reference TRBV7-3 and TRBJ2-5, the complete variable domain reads GAGVSQTPSNKVTEKGKYVELRCDPISGHTALYWYRQSLGQGPEFLIYFQGTGAADDSGLPNDRFFAVRPEGSVSTLKIQRTERGDSAVYLCASSFAWGTGETQYFGPGTRLLVL.

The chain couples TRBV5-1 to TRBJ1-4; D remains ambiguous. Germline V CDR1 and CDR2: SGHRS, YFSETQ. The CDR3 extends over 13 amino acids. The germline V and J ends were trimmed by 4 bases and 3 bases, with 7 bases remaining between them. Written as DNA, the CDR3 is TGCGCCAGCAGCCCGCGACCTAATGAAAAACTGTTTTTT. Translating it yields CASSPRPNEKLFF.

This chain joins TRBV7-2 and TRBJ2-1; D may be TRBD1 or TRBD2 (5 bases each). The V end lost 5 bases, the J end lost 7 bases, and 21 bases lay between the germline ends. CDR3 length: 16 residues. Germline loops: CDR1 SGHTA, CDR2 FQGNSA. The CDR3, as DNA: TGTGCCAGCAGCACTGGGGGTCCGACCTCGGCGAATGAGCAGTTCTTC. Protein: CASSTGGPTSANEQFF. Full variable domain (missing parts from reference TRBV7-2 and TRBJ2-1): GAGVSQSPSNKVTEKGKDVELRCDPISGHTALYWYRQSLGQGLEFLIYFQGNSAPDKSGLPSDRFSAERTGGSVSTLTIQRTQQEDSAVYLCASSTGGPTSANEQFFGPGTRLTVL.

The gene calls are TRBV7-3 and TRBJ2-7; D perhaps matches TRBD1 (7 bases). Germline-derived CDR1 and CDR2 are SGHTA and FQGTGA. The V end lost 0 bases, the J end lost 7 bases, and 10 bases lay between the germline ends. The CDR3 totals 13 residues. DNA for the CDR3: TGTGCCAGCAGCTTAACGCCAGGGGGGGAGCAGTACTTC. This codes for CASSLTPGGEQYF. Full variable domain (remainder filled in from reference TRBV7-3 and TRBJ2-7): GAGVSQTPSNKVTEKGKYVELRCDPISGHTALYWYRQSLGQGPEFLIYFQGTGAADDSGLPNDRFFAVRPEGSVSTLKIQRTERGDSAVYLCASSLTPGGEQYFGPGTRLTVT.

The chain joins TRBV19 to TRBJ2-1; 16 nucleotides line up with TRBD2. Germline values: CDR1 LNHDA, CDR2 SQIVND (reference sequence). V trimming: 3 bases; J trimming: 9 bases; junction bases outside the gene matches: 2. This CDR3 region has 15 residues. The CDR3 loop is CASSIGTSGRGEQFF. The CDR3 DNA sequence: TGTGCCAGTAGTATTGGGACTAGCGGGAGGGGTGAGCAGTTCTTC.

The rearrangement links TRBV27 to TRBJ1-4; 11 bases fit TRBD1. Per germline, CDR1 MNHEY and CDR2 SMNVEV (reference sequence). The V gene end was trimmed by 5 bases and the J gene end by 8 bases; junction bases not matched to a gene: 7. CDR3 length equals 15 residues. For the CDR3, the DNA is TGTGCCAGCAGTACCTTCCGGACAGGGGGCGAAAAACTGTTTTTT. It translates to CASSTFRTGGEKLFF.

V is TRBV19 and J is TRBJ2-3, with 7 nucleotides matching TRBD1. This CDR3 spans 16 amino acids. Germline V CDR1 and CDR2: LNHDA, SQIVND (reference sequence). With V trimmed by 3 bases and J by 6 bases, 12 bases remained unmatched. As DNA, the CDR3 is TGTGCCAGTAGTATCCCCGGGACAGCTCGGGACGATACGCAGTATTTT. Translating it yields CASSIPGTARDDTQYF. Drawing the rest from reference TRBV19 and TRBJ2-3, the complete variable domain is DGGITQSPKYLFRKEGQNVTLSCEQNLNHDAMYWYRQDPGQGLRLIYYSQIVNDFQKGDIAEGYSVSREKKESFPLTVTSAQKNPTAFYLCASSIPGTARDDTQYFGPGTRLTVL.

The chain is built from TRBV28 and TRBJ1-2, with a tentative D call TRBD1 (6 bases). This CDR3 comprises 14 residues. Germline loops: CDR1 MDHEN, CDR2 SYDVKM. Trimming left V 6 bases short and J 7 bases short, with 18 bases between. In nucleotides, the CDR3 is TGTGCCAGCAGCCACCGGTTTAGACAGGCTGGCTACACCTTC. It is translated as CASSHRFRQAGYTF.

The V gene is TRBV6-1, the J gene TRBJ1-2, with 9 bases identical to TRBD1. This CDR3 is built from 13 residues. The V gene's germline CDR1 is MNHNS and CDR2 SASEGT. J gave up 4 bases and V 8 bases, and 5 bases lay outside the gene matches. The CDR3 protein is CASGTGSGYGYTF. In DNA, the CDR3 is TGTGCCAGCGGGACAGGGTCTGGCTATGGCTACACCTTC.